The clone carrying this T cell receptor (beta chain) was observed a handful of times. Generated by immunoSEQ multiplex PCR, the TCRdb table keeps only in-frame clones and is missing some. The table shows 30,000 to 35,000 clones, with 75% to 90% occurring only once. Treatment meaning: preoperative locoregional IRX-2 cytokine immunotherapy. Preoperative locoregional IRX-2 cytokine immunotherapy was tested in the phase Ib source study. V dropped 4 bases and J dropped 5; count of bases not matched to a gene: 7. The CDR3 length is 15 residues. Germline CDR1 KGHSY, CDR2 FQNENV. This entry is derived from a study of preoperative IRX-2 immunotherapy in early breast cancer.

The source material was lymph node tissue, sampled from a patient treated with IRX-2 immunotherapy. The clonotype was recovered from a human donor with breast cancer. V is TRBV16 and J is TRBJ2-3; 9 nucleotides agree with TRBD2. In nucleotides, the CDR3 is TGTGCCAGCAGCCTCCTCGCACTAGCGGGAGATACGCAGTATTTT. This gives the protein CASSLLALAGDTQYF.